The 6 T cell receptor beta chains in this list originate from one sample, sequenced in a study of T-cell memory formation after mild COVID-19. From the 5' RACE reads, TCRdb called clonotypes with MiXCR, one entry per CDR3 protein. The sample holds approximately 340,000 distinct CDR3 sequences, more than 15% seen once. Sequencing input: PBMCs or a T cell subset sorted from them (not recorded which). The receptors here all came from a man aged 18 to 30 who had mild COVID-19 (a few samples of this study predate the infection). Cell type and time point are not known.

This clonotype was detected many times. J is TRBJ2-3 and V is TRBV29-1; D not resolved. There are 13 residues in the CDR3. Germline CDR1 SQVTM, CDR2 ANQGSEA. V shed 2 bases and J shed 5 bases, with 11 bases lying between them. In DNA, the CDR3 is TGCAGCGTTGAACCCGATCCGGGAGATACGCAGTATTTT. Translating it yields CSVEPDPGDTQYF.

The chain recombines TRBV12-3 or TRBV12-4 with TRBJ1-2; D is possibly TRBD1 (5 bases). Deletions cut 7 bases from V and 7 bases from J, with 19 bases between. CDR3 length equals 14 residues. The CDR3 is CASTTTYLGRGYTF. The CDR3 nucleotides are TGTGCCAGCACCACAACCTATCTGGGACGTGGCTACACCTTC.

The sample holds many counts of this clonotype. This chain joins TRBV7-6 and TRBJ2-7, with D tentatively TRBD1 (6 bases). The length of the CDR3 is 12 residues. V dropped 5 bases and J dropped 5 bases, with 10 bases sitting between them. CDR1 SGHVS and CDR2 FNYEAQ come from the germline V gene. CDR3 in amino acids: CASSLQGNEQYF. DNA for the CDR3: TGTGCCAGCAGCCTTCAGGGGAACGAGCAGTACTTC.

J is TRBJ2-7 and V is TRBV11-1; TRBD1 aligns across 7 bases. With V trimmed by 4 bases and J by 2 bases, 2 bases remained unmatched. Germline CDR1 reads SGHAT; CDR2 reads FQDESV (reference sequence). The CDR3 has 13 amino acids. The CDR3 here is CASSYGTAYEQYV. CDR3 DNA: TGTGCCAGCAGCTACGGGACAGCCTACGAGCAGTACGTC.

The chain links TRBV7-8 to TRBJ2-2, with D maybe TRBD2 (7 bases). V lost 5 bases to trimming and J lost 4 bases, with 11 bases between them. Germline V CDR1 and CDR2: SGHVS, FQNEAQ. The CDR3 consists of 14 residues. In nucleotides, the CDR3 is TGTGCCAGCAGCCGTGGGGGGGCCACCGGGGAGCTGTTTTTT. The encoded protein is CASSRGGATGELFF.

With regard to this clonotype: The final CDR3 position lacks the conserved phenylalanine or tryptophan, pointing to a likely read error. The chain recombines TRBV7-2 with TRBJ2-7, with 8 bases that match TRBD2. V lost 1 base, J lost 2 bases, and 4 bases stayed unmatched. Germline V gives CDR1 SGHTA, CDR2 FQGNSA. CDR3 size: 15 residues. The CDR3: CASSLDGGGPYEQYL. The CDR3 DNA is TGTGCCAGCAGCTTAGACGGCGGGGGGCCCTACGAGCAGTACTTA.